One and the same sample provided the 11 T cell receptor beta chains below, sequenced in a study of breast tumors, draining lymph nodes, adjacent tissues. The lymph nodes were axillary draining lymph nodes from breast cancer patients. TCRdb passed the multiplex PCR reads through MiXCR, listing each CDR3 protein once. The profile shows around 150,000 distinct CDR3 sequences, 20% to 25% of them singletons. The sequenced sample was axillary lymph node tissue. The receptor source for this set is a female donor with breast cancer. Some clones in this sample may be carry-over from other donors' samples.

This clonotype was found a few times. This rearrangement joins TRBV6-2 or TRBV6-3 to TRBJ2-3, with TRBD1 as a possible D gene (6 bases). Germline V CDR1 and CDR2: MNHEY, SVGEGT. CDR3 length: 15 residues. The ends were cut back, 6 bases at V and 3 bases at J, with 16 bases in the middle. Written as DNA, the CDR3 is TGTGCCAGCAGCAGCCTTAGGACAGAAACAGATACGCAGTATTTT. Encoded protein: CASSSLRTETDTQYF.

Remarks on this clonotype: This may come from a read error, since a much larger clone is one base off. The genes are TRBV7-8 and TRBJ2-2; D unresolved. Looked up from germline, CDR1 is SGHVS and CDR2 is FQNEAQ. The V end was cut by 10 bases, the J end by 5 bases, with 20 bases between. The CDR3 is made up of 15 amino acids. CDR3 sequence (DNA): TGTGCCATCAGTCCGGACGGAACACTGACCGGGGAGCTGTTTTTT. Translated: CAISPDGTLTGELFF.

This clonotype showed up many times. This sequence joins TRBV27 and TRBJ2-7; 11 nucleotides align to TRBD1. V shed 1 base and J 3 bases; nucleotides not matched to a gene: 2. From germline, CDR1 is MNHEY and CDR2 SMNVEV (reference sequence). This CDR3 comprises 15 residues. CDR3 amino acids: CASSLFGTGGYEQYF. CDR3 bases: TGTGCCAGCAGTTTATTTGGGACAGGGGGCTACGAGCAGTACTTC.

This rearrangement joins TRBV28 to TRBJ2-7, with TRBD2 matching 8 bases. The J segment lost 3 bases and the V segment lost 7 bases, leaving 5 bases of the junction unmatched. CDR3 length equals 13 residues. The V gene's germline CDR1 is MDHEN and CDR2 SYDVKM. DNA for the CDR3: TGTGCCAGCAAGTCGGGAGGGGTCTACGAGCAGTACTTC. Encoded protein: CASKSGGVYEQYF.

Points on this clonotype: Being one base from a much bigger clone, this may be a read error. The gene calls are TRBV7-2 and TRBJ2-2; D is perhaps TRBD2 (6 bases). The CDR3 consists of 16 residues. The germline CDR1 and CDR2 sequences are SGHTA and FQGNSA. The CDR3 sequence: CASSSSPRLIPGGLFF. The CDR3 DNA reads TGTGCCAGCAGCTCGTCCCCCCGACTAATCCCCGGGGGGCTGTTTTTT. Drawing the rest from reference TRBV7-2 and TRBJ2-2, the complete variable domain is GAGVSQSPSNKVTEKGKDVELRCDPISGHTALYWYRQSLGQGLEFLIYFQGNSAPDKSGLPSDRFSAERTGGSVSTLTIQRTQQEDSAVYLCASSSSPRLIPGGLFFGEGSRLTVL.

In its sample, this clonotype was seen many times. V usage is TRBV5-1 and J usage is TRBJ2-2; TRBD2 aligns across 7 bases. The CDR3 extends over 16 amino acids. V dropped 3 bases and J dropped 5; count of bases not matched to a gene: 10. Germline loops: CDR1 SGHRS, CDR2 YFSETQ. This CDR3 is CASSSSTSARTGELFF. The CDR3 DNA sequence: TGCGCCAGCAGCTCGTCCACTAGCGCTAGAACCGGGGAGCTGTTTTTT. The entire variable domain, with the rest obtained from reference TRBV5-1 and TRBJ2-2, is as follows: KAGVTQTPRYLIKTRGQQVTLSCSPISGHRSVSWYQQTPGQGLQFLFEYFSETQRNKGNFPGRFSGRQFSNSRSEMNVSTLELGDSALYLCASSSSTSARTGELFFGEGSRLTVL.

J is TRBJ2-2 and V is TRBV3-2; the D call of TRBD2 is as the table states it, not checked on the DNA. TRBV3-2 has pseudogene status. This CDR3 has 20 amino acids. In DNA form, the CDR3 reads TGTGCCAGCAGCCAAGATACGCCAGTCGGGCTAGCGGCGAACACCGGGGAGCTGTTTTTT. Encoded protein: CASSQDTPVGLAANTGELFF.

Points on this clonotype: No conserved phenylalanine or tryptophan ends this CDR3, so it is likely a read error. The rearrangement uses TRBV20-1 and TRBJ2-1, with D unresolved. The germline V gene encodes CDR1 DFQATT and CDR2 SNEGSKA (reference sequence). This CDR3 contains 15 residues. Trimming pared 6 bases from V and 0 bases from J, leaving 15 bases between. The CDR3 protein is CSARPMTGSYNEQFL. Here the CDR3 DNA reads TGCAGTGCCAGACCTATGACCGGCTCCTACAATGAGCAGTTCCTC.

The sample holds many counts of this clonotype. The gene calls are TRBV12-3 or TRBV12-4 and TRBJ1-5; D is ambiguous. V lost 2 bases and J 5 bases, leaving 7 bases between the germline ends. The CDR3 extends over 13 amino acids. The CDR3, as DNA: TGTGCCAGCAGTTTAAGGAGGGATCAGCCCCAGCATTTT. Amino acids: CASSLRRDQPQHF.

Details on this clonotype: A much bigger clone sits one base away, suggesting this may be a read error. CDR3 in DNA: TGTGCCAGCAGTTCCTCGACAGGGCTGGATCAGCCCCAGCGTTTT. It encodes CASSSSTGLDQPQRF. The V call is TRBV6-2 or TRBV6-3, the J call TRBJ1-5, with TRBD1 identical over 7 bases. Germline CDR1 and CDR2: MNHEY and SVGEGT. This CDR3 spans 15 amino acids.

This clonotype was recorded many times. The chain recombines TRBV7-2 with TRBJ2-5, with TRBD2 matching 11 bases. Trimming cost V 1 base and J 3 bases; bases outside gene matches: 4. Germline CDR1 reads SGHTA; CDR2 reads FQGNSA. This CDR3 is built from 16 residues. CDR3 region: CASSLGVGLAEETQYF. DNA of the CDR3: TGTGCCAGCAGCTTAGGGGTGGGACTAGCGGAAGAGACCCAGTACTTC.